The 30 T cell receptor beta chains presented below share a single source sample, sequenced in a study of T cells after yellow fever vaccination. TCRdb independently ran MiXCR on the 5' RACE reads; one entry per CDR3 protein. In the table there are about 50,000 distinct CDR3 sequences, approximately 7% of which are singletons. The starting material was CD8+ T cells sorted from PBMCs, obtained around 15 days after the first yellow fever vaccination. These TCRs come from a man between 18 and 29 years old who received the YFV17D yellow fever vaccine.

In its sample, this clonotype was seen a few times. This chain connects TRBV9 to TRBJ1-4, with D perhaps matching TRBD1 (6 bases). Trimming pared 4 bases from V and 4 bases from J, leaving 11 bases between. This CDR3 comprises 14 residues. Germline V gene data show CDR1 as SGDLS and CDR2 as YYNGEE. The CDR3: CASSPEGGNEKLFF. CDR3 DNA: TGTGCCAGCAGCCCGGAGGGGGGTAATGAAAAACTGTTTTTT.

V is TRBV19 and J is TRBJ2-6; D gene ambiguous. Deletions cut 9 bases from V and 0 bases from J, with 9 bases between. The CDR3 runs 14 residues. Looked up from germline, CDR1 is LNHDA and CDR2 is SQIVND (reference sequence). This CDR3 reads CASQPLSGANVLTF. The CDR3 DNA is TGTGCCAGCCAACCGCTCTCTGGGGCCAACGTCCTGACTTTC.

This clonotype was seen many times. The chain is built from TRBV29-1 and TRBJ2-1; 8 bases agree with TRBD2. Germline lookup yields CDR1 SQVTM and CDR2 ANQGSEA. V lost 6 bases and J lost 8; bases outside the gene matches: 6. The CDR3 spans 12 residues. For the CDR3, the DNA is TGCAGCGTAGGATCGGGGGGGGATGAGCAGTTCTTC. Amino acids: CSVGSGGDEQFF.

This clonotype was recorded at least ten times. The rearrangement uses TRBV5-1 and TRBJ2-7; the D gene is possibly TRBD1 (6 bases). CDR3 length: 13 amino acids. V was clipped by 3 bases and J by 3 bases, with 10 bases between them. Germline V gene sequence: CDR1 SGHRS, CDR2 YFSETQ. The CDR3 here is CASSWTESYEQYF. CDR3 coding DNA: TGCGCCAGCAGCTGGACAGAAAGCTACGAGCAGTACTTC.

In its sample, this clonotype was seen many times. The CDR3: CASSLKPPGQDTDEQFF. In nucleotides, the CDR3 is TGTGCCAGCAGCTTAAAACCCCCGGGACAGGACACGGATGAGCAGTTCTTC. The chain employs TRBV7-3 and TRBJ2-1, with TRBD1 identical over 8 bases. The germline CDR1 and CDR2 sequences are SGHTA and FQGTGA. The CDR3 covers 17 residues. After removal of 1 base from V and 8 bases from J, the junction contained 13 bases not matched to a gene. Full variable domain (rest looked up from reference TRBV7-3 and TRBJ2-1): GAGVSQTPSNKVTEKGKYVELRCDPISGHTALYWYRQSLGQGPEFLIYFQGTGAADDSGLPNDRFFAVRPEGSVSTLKIQRTERGDSAVYLCASSLKPPGQDTDEQFFGPGTRLTVL.

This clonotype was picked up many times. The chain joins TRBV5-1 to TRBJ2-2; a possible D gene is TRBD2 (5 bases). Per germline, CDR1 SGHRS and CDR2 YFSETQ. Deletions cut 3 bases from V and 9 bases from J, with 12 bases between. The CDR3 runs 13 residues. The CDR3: CASSSGTQWELFF. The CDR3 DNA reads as TGCGCCAGCAGCTCGGGAACTCAGTGGGAGCTGTTTTTT.

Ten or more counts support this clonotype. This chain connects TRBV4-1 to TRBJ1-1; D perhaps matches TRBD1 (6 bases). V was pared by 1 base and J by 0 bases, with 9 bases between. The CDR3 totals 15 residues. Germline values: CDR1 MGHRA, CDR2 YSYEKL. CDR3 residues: CASSQGTVLNTEAFF. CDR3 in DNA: TGCGCCAGCAGCCAAGGGACAGTTCTGAACACTGAAGCTTTCTTT.

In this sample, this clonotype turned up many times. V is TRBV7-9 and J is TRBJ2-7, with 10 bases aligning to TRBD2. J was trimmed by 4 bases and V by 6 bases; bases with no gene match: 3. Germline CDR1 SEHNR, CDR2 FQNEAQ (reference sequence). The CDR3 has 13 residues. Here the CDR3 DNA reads TGTGCCAGCAGGCAAGCGGGGGGGTACGAGCAGTACGTC. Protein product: CASRQAGGYEQYV.

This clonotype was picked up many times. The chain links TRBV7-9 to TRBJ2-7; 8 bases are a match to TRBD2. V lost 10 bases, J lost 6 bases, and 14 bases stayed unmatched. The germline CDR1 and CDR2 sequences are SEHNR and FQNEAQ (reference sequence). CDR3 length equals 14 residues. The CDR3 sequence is CANSAPAGVGEQYF. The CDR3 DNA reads TGTGCCAACTCGGCCCCAGCGGGGGTCGGCGAGCAGTACTTC.

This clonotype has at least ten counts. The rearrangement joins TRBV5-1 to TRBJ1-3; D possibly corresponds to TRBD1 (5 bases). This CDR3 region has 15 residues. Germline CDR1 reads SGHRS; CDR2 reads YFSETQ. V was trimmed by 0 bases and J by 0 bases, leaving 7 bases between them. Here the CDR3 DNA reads TGCGCCAGCAGCTTGGAAGGGGTCTCTGGAAACACCATATATTTT. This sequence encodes CASSLEGVSGNTIYF.

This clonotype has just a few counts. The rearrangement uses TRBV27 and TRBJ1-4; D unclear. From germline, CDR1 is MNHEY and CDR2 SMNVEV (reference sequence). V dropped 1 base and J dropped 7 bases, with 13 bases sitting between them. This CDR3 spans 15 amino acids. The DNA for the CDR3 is TGTGCCAGCAGTTTATTGGGTCGGGGTAGTGAAAAACTGTTTTTT. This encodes CASSLLGRGSEKLFF.

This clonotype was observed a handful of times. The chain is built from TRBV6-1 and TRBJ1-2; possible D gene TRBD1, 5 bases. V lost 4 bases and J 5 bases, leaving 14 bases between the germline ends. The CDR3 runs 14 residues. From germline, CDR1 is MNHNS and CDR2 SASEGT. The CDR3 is CASSGGDGWYGYTF. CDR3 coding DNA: TGTGCCAGCAGTGGGGGGGACGGGTGGTATGGCTACACCTTC.

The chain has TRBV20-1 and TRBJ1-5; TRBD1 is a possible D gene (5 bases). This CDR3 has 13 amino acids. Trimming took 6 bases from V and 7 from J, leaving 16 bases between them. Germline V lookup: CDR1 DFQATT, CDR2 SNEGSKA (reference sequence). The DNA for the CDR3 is TGCAGTGCGGCGGAGGGCGGGGGGCAGCCCCAGCATTTT. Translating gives CSAAEGGGQPQHF.

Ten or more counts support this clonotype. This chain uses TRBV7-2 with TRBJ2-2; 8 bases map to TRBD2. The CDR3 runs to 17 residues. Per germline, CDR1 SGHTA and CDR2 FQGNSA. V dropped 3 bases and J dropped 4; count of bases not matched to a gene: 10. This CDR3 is CASSFFGGALGTGELFF. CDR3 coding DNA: TGTGCCAGCAGCTTTTTCGGGGGGGCCCTCGGCACCGGGGAGCTGTTTTTT.

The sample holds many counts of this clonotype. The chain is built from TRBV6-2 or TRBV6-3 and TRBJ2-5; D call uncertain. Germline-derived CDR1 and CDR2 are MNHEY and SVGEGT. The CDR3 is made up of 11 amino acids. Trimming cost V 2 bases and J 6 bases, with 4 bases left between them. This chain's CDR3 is CASSYRQTQYF. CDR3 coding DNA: TGTGCCAGCAGTTACCGGCAGACCCAGTACTTC.

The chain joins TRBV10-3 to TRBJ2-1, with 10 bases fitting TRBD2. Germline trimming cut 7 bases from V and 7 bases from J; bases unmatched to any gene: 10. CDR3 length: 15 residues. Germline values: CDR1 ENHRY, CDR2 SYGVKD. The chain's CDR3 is CAIMGSGGGGNEQFF. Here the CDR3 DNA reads TGTGCCATCATGGGGAGCGGGGGGGGAGGAAATGAGCAGTTCTTC.

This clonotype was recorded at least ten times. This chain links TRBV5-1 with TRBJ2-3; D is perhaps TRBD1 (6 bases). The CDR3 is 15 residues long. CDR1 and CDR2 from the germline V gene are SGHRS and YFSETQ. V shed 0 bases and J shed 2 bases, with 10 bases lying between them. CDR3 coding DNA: TGCGCCAGCAGCTTGGAAGGACAGTTCACAGATACGCAGTATTTT. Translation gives CASSLEGQFTDTQYF.

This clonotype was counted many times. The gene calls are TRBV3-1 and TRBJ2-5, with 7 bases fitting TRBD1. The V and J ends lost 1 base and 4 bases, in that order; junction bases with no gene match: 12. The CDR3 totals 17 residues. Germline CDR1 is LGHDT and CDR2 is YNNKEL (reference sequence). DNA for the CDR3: TGTGCCAGCAGCCAAGGTCCCTCGACAGGGCTGTCAGAGACCCAGTACTTC. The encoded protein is CASSQGPSTGLSETQYF.

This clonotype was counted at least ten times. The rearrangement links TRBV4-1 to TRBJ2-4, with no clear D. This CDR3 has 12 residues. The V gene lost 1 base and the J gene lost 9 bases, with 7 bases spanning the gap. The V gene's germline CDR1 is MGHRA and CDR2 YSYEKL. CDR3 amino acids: CASSQGLGIQYF. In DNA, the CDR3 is TGCGCCAGCAGCCAAGGGCTGGGCATTCAGTACTTC.

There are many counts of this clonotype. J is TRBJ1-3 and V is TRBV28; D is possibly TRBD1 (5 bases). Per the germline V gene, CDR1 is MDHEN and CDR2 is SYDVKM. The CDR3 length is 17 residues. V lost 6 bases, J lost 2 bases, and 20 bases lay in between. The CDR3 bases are TGTGCCAGCAGCCCCCCTGGAGAGGGGTTCACTGGAAACACCATATATTTT. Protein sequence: CASSPPGEGFTGNTIYF.

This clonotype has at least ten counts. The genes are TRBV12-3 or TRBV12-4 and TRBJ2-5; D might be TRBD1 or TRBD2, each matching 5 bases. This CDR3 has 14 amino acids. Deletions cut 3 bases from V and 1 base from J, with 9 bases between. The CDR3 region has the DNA TGTGCCAGCAGTTTCCAAGGGACCCAAGAGACCCAGTACTTC. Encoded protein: CASSFQGTQETQYF.

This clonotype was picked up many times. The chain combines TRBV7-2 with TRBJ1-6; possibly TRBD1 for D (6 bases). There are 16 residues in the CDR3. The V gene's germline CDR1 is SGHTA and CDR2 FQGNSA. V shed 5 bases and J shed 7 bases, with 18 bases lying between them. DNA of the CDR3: TGTGCCAGCAGCCCCCGCTCGAGGGGGGACAATTCACCCCTCCACTTT. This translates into CASSPRSRGDNSPLHF.

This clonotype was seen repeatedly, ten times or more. This chain's CDR3 is CASGQTSGGADTQYF. DNA of the CDR3: TGTGCCAGCGGTCAGACTAGCGGGGGAGCAGATACGCAGTATTTT. The J gene is TRBJ2-3, the V gene TRBV9; TRBD2 matches at 12 bases. The junction had 7 bases not matched to a gene; V was cut back by 7 bases and J by 4 bases. Germline lookup yields CDR1 SGDLS and CDR2 YYNGEE. The CDR3 is 15 amino acids. Using reference TRBV9 and TRBJ2-3 for the parts outside the CDR3, the full variable domain is DSGVTQTPKHLITATGQRVTLRCSPRSGDLSVYWYQQSLDQGLQFLIQYYNGEERAKGNILERFSAQQFPDLHSELNLSSLELGDSALYFCASGQTSGGADTQYFGPGTRLTVL.

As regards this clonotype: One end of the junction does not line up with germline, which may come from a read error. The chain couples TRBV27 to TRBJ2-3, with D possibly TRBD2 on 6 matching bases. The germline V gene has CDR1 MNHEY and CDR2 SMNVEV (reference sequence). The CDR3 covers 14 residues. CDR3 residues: CASSLGGSRDTQYF. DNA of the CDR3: TGTGCCAGCAGTTTAGGGGGGAGCAGAGATACGCAGTATTTT.

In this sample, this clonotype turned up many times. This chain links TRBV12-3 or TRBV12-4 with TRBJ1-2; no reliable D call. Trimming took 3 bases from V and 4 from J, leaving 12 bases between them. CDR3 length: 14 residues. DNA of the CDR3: TGTGCCAGCAGTTTCACTTTTAAGGGCTATGGCTACACCTTC. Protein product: CASSFTFKGYGYTF.

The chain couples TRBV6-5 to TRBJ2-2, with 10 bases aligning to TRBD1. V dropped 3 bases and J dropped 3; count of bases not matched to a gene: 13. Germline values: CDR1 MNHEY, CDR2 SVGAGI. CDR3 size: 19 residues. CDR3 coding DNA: TGTGCCAGCAGTTATCCGACTTCCGGGGACAGGGGTTACACCGGGGAGCTGTTTTTT. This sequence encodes CASSYPTSGDRGYTGELFF.

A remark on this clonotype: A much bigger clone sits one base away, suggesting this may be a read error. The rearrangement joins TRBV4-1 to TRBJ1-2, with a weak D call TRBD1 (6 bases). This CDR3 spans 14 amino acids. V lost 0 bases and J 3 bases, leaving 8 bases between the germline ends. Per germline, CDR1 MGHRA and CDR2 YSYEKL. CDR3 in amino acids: CASSQDRGDYGYTF. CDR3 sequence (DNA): TGCGCCAGCAGCCAAGATAGGGGGGACTATGGCTACACCTTC.

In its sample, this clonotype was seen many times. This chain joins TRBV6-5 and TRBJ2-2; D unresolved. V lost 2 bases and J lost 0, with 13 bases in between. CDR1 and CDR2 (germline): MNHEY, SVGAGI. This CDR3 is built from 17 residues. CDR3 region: CASSYVLRTANTGELFF. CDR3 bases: TGTGCCAGCAGTTACGTCCTACGGACCGCGAACACCGGGGAGCTGTTTTTT.

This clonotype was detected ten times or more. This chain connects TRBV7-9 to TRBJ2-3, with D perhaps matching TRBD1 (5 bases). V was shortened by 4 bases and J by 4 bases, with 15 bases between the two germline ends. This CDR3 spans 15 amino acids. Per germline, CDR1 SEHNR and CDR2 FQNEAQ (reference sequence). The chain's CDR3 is CASSSTSLGPDTQYF. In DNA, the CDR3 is TGTGCCAGCAGCTCGACTTCCCTGGGGCCAGATACGCAGTATTTT.

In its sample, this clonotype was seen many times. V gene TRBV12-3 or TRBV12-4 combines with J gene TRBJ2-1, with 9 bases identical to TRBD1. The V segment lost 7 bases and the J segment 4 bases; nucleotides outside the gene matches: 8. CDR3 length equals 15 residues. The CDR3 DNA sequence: TGTGCCAGCACCGACAGGGGGGGGTTTTACAATGAGCAGTTCTTC. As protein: CASTDRGGFYNEQFF.